These 5 T cell receptor beta chains originate from one sample sequenced in a study of graft-versus-host responses after intestinal transplantation. What these receptors recognize is not known. Clones were sequenced by immunoSEQ multiplex PCR, and TCRdb holds only the in-frame ones, with some missing. There are around 130,000 clones in the sample; roughly nine tenths occur only once, and about 0.16% lies in the top ten. This specimen consisted of unstimulated CD4+ T cells sorted from spleen or lymph node cells, obtained before intestinal transplant. These receptors were taken from a human donor who received an intestinal transplant.

The chain couples TRBV2 to TRBJ2-7; maybe TRBD1 (6 bases). The ends were cut back, 11 bases at V and 3 bases at J, with 11 bases in the middle. This CDR3 has 11 amino acids. Germline V CDR1 and CDR2: SNHLY, FYNNEI. CDR3 DNA: TGTGCCGGCACAGGGCTCTACGAGCAGTACTTC. It translates to CAGTGLYEQYF. The variable domain in full, completed from reference TRBV2 and TRBJ2-7, reads EPEVTQTPSHQVTQMGQEVILRCVPISNHLYFYWYRQILGQKVEFLVSFYNNEISEKSEIFDDQFSVERPDGSNFTLKIRSTKLEDSAMYFCAGTGLYEQYFGPGTRLTVT.

J is TRBJ2-1 and V is TRBV6-5; D may be TRBD2 (5 bases). The CDR3 runs to 13 residues. Germline assignment: CDR1 MNHEY and CDR2 SVGAGI. Trimming left V 7 bases short and J 11 bases short, with 18 bases between. The chain's CDR3 is CASTNTGIPKQFF. The CDR3, as DNA: TGTGCCAGCACGAATACCGGGATACCTAAGCAGTTCTTC.

This chain uses TRBV19 with TRBJ2-2, with D unclear. Trimming removed 7 bases at V and 0 bases at J, with 18 bases between. Germline loops: CDR1 LNHDA, CDR2 SQIVND (reference sequence). The CDR3 is 17 residues long. Written as DNA, the CDR3 is TGTGCCAGTATTCGCACAATGAGTGCCACGAACACCGGGGAGCTGTTTTTT. Its translation: CASIRTMSATNTGELFF.

This clone was counted a single time. The genes are TRBV5-1 and TRBJ2-1, with D maybe TRBD1 (6 bases). The CDR3 has 15 amino acids. Deletions cut 1 base from V and 6 bases from J, with 14 bases between. Germline V gives CDR1 SGHRS, CDR2 YFSETQ. The CDR3 here is CASSLRGTQVNEQFF. The CDR3 coding sequence is TGCGCCAGCAGCTTGAGGGGGACCCAGGTCAATGAGCAGTTCTTC.

The chain employs TRBV5-1 and TRBJ2-7; TRBD1 matches at 7 bases. J was trimmed by 6 bases and V by 4 bases; bases with no gene match: 10. The CDR3 has 14 amino acids. Per germline, CDR1 SGHRS and CDR2 YFSETQ. DNA for the CDR3: TGCGCCAGCAGCCCCCGGGACAGCCTTTCCGAGCAGTACTTC. Translated: CASSPRDSLSEQYF.